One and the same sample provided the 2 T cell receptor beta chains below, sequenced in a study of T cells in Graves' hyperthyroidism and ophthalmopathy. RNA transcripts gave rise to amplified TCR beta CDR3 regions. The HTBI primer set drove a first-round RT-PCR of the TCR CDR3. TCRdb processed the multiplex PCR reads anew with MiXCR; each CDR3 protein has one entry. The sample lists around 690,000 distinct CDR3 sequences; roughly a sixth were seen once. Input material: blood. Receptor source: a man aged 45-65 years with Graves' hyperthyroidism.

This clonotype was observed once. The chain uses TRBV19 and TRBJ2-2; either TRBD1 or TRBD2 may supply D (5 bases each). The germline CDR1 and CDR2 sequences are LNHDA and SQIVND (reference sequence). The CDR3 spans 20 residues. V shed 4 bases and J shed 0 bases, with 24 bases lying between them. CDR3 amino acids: CASSTPPGRIGAANTGELFF. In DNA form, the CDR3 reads TGTGCCAGTAGTACCCCCCCGGGGCGGATCGGTGCTGCGAACACCGGGGAGCTGTTTTTT.

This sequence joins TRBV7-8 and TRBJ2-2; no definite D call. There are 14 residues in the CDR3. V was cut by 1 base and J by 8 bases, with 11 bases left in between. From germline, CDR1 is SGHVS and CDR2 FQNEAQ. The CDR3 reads CASSLEMGLGELFF. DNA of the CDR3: TGTGCCAGCAGCTTAGAAATGGGGTTAGGGGAGCTGTTTTTT.